The rows below give T cell receptor beta chains drawn from one sample of a study of shared clonotypes between healthy human individuals. Sequenced by immunoSEQ multiplex PCR; TCRdb stores in-frame clones only, minus some. This sample has roughly 1 million clones, with around 75% found just once. Material: memory CD4+ T cells sorted from blood. These receptors were collected from a man aged 18 to 30 in good health. The CDR3 runs from the conserved cysteine through the conserved F or W. D genes are given only for firm matches. The size entry is marked missing in some rows and otherwise reads once, few, many or a size class.

clone size	V gene	CDR3 length	J gene	D gene	CDR3 protein	CDR3 DNA
-	TRBV2	14	TRBJ1-1	-	CASSVQTMNTEAFF	TGTGCCAGCAGTGTACAGACGATGAACACTGAAGCTTTCTTT
-	TRBV29-1	14	TRBJ2-1	TRBD2	CSGTAGGLYNEQFF	TGCAGCGGAACTGCGGGGGGCCTTTACAATGAGCAGTTCTTC
-	TRBV2	17	TRBJ2-2	-	CASSEVGWQGNTGELFF	TGTGCCAGCAGTGAAGTGGGGTGGCAGGGCAACACCGGGGAGCTGTTTTTT
-	TRBV6-5	14	TRBJ1-1	-	CASSYEGPNTEAFF	TGTGCCAGCAGTTATGAGGGCCCGAACACTGAAGCTTTCTTT
-	TRBV21-1	19	TRBJ1-5	-	CATSPLTGQGAHSNQPQHF	TGTGCCACCTCCCCTCTAACGGGACAGGGGGCCCATAGCAATCAGCCCCAGCATTTT
-	TRBV14	14	TRBJ1-1	-	CASSQFHLNTEAFF	TGTGCCAGCAGCCAGTTTCATCTGAACACTGAAGCTTTCTTT
-	TRBV6-5	15	TRBJ2-3	-	CASSYRGSSTDTQYF	TGTGCCAGCAGTTACCGAGGTAGTAGCACAGATACGCAGTATTTT
-	TRBV28	14	TRBJ1-5	TRBD1	CASSLGDSHQPQHF	TGTGCCAGCAGTTTAGGGGACAGTCATCAGCCCCAGCATTTT
-	TRBV9	18	TRBJ2-3	TRBD2	CASSPQGLAGGFTDTQYF	TGTGCCAGCAGCCCTCAAGGACTAGCGGGGGGGTTCACAGATACGCAGTATTTT
once	TRBV20-1	10	TRBJ1-2	-	CSATQSGYTF	TGCAGTGCTACTCAAAGCGGCTACACCTTC
-	TRBV5-1	16	TRBJ2-7	TRBD1	CASSFPETGRTYEQYF	TGCGCCAGCAGCTTCCCCGAGACAGGGCGTACCTACGAGCAGTACTTC
-	TRBV5-6	14	TRBJ1-6	-	CASSFRGYNSPLHF	TGTGCCAGCAGTTTCCGGGGGTATAATTCACCCCTCCACTTT
-	TRBV7-8	14	TRBJ1-4	-	CASSREGVVEKLFF	TGTGCCAGCAGCAGGGAGGGGGTTGTTGAAAAACTGTTTTTT
-	TRBV18	12	TRBJ2-7	-	CASSEQGNEQYF	TGTGCCAGCTCAGAACAGGGTAACGAGCAGTACTTC
-	TRBV9	13	TRBJ1-1	-	CASSPNGNTEAFF	TGTGCCAGCAGCCCAAACGGGAACACTGAAGCTTTCTTT
-	TRBV7-9	16	TRBJ2-7	TRBD1	CASSLRGTGLNYEQYF	TGTGCCAGCAGCTTAAGAGGGACAGGGTTGAACTACGAGCAGTACTTC
few	TRBV10-3	14	TRBJ2-7	-	CAISDGQGGTKQYF	TGTGCCATCAGTGACGGACAGGGTGGGACTAAGCAGTACTTC
-	TRBV11-2	14	TRBJ1-6	-	CASSSLGGNSPLHF	TGTGCCAGCAGCTCTCTGGGGGGGAATTCACCCCTCCACTTT
-	TRBV5-8	15	TRBJ1-5	-	CASSLAPGVYQPQHF	TGTGCCAGCAGCTTGGCCCCGGGGGTATACCAGCCCCAGCATTTT
-	TRBV10-3	13	TRBJ2-1	TRBD2	CAIGTSGPGGQFF	TGTGCCATAGGGACTAGCGGGCCGGGGGGGCAGTTCTTC
-	TRBV15	16	TRBJ2-3	-	CATSRGGAVSTDTQYF	TGTGCCACCAGCAGAGGGGGGGCTGTCTCCACAGATACGCAGTATTTT
once	TRBV5-8	11	TRBJ2-7	-	CASSPSYEQYF	TGTGCCAGCAGCCCTTCCTACGAGCAGTACTTC